A selection of T cell receptor beta chains follows, all from one sample in a study of cytomegalovirus exposure and HLA in healthy donors. Assay: immunoSEQ multiplex PCR; the TCRdb copy retains only in-frame clones and omits some. Of roughly 100,000 clones listed, approximately 76% are singletons. What was sequenced was PBMCs. The receptors come from a man in his forties in good health and CMV-seronegative. Each CDR3 is given with its conserved first and last residue. Each record gives: V gene, J gene, clone size, D gene, CDR3 DNA, CDR3 protein. The D gene is left open where the match is weak. Clone size is shown for a subset of rows, as once, few, many or a class of expanded clone.

TRBV4-3	TRBJ1-1	few	-	TGCGCCAGCAGCCAAGATTTAGGCAGGGTAGCCACTGAAGCTTTCTTT	CASSQDLGRVATEAFF
TRBV2	TRBJ1-2	-	-	TGTGCCAGCGGGGGGGACTATGGCTACACCTTC	CASGGDYGYTF
TRBV7-2	TRBJ1-2	-	-	TGTGCCAGCAGCGGGGCTCGGCATACGATAACCGCTAACTATGGCTACACCTTC	CASSGARHTITANYGYTF
TRBV5-1	TRBJ2-3	few	TRBD2	TGCGCCAGCAGCTTGAGGGCTAGCGGGGGAACAAGCACAGATACGCAGTATTTT	CASSLRASGGTSTDTQYF
TRBV6-1	TRBJ1-1	-	TRBD1	TGTGCCAGCAGGGACCGACAGGGGATCACTGAAGCTTTCTTT	CASRDRQGITEAFF
TRBV7-9	TRBJ1-1	few	-	TGTGCCAGCAGGTCCCCCGGGACTGTAACTGAAGCTTTCTTT	CASRSPGTVTEAFF
TRBV5-1	TRBJ1-5	once	-	TGCGCCAGCAGCTTAGGGACCGCCGGGAGTGGGCCCCAGCATTTT	CASSLGTAGSGPQHF
TRBV9	TRBJ1-6	-	TRBD1	TGTGCCAGCAGCGCGAGGGACAGGGCCCATAATTCACCCCTCCACTTT	CASSARDRAHNSPLHF
TRBV15	TRBJ2-5	-	TRBD2	TGTGCCACCAGCTCCGTGACTAGCGGGGGGACGGAAGAGACCCAGTACTTC	CATSSVTSGGTEETQYF
TRBV18	TRBJ1-1	-	-	TGTGCCAGCTCACCCGGGACAAAACGGGCTTTCTTT	CASSPGTKRAFF
TRBV5-1	TRBJ1-5	-	-	TGCGCCACCCTACCACAGGGCTCCAACGGGCAGCCCCAGCATTTT	CATLPQGSNGQPQHF
TRBV7-2	TRBJ1-3	-	TRBD1	TGTGCCAGCAGCTTAGGGGACAGGGGCTCTGGAAACACCATATATTTT	CASSLGDRGSGNTIYF
TRBV6-5	TRBJ1-5	-	-	TGTGCCAGCAATTGGGGGGGGTCTAGCAATCAGCCCCAGCATTTT	CASNWGGSSNQPQHF
TRBV5-1	TRBJ2-2	-	-	TGCGCCAGCCTTAGTCAAACACGGGACGGGGAGCTGTTTTTT	CASLSQTRDGELFF
TRBV28	TRBJ2-1	-	TRBD2	TGTGCCAGCAGTTCCAGATGGACTAGGATGAGGAATGAGCAGTTCTTC	CASSSRWTRMRNEQFF
TRBV5-5	TRBJ1-2	-	-	TGTGCCAGCAGCTTGGCCGGTTCGGTTAACTATGGCTACACCTTC	CASSLAGSVNYGYTF
TRBV7-7	TRBJ2-2	-	TRBD1	TGTGCTAGCAGCTTAGTCGTGGGACAGGGGGGTAACACCGGGGAGCTGTTTTTT	CASSLVVGQGGNTGELFF
TRBV9	TRBJ1-3	-	-	TGTGCCAGCAGCGTAGGGAACCACAGGGATCTAGGAAACACCATATATTTT	CASSVGNHRDLGNTIYF
TRBV7-9	TRBJ1-1	-	-	TGTGCCAGCAGCTTAGTCGGGGGGCCGGGGCACACTGAAGCTTTCTTT	CASSLVGGPGHTEAFF
TRBV7-3	TRBJ1-1	-	-	TGTGCCAGCAGCTTACGGTGGAACACTGAAGCTTTCTTT	CASSLRWNTEAFF
TRBV10-2	TRBJ1-6	-	TRBD1	TGCGCCAGCAGTGCCGGGACAGGGGCTTCACCCCTCCACTTT	CASSAGTGASPLHF
TRBV7-9	TRBJ1-2	-	TRBD1	TGTGCCAGCAGCTCAGACCCGACAGGGATCTATAGCTACACCTTC	CASSSDPTGIYSYTF